One and the same sample provided the 2 T cell receptor beta chains below, sequenced in a study of PD-1 blockade in mismatch repair-deficient tumors. The table came from immunoSEQ multiplex PCR; TCRdb's copy has only in-frame clones and leaves some out. This table has roughly 16,000 clones, about four fifths appearing once. The source material was PBMCs, sampled before pembrolizumab treatment. The origin of the receptors is an adult with mismatch repair-deficient cancer.

This clone was recorded only once. This chain joins TRBV28 and TRBJ1-2; D ambiguous. V lost 6 bases to trimming and J lost 6 bases, with 17 bases between them. Per the germline V gene, CDR1 is MDHEN and CDR2 is SYDVKM. The CDR3 totals 14 residues. This CDR3 is CASSRTTGINGYTF. For the CDR3, the DNA is TGTGCCAGCAGCCGGACGACCGGGATCAATGGCTACACCTTC.

V usage is TRBV11-3 and J usage is TRBJ1-4, with 7 nucleotides matching TRBD1. CDR3 length equals 14 residues. CDR1 and CDR2 (germline): SGHNT, YENEEA. J was trimmed by 6 bases and V by 3 bases; bases with no gene match: 4. As DNA, the CDR3 is TGTGCCAGCAGCTTGGGAGGGGGCGATGAAAAACTGTTTTTT. Its protein is CASSLGGGDEKLFF.